The 20 T cell receptor beta chains presented below share a single source sample, sequenced in a study of T cells expressing NK-cell markers. TCRdb re-called the 5' RACE reads; one entry per CDR3 protein, DNA not given. This sample's clone table lists about half a million distinct CDR3 sequences. The sample comprised blood T cells: a sorted CD56 or NKG2C T cell subset, CD4+ or CD8+ T cells, or bulk PBMC T cells (not recorded which). The receptors were sampled from a woman between 45 and 65 years old in good health.

The CDR3 region is CASSKTGTLRYTF. The V call is TRBV14, the J call TRBJ1-2. Per germline, CDR1 SGHDN and CDR2 FVKESK. This CDR3 is 13 amino acids long.

The V call is TRBV5-1, the J call TRBJ2-1; no DNA is available, so the TRBD2 call from TCRdb remains unchecked. Germline V gene data show CDR1 as SGHRS and CDR2 as YFSETQ. The CDR3 is 13 amino acids. The CDR3: CASRSARSHEQFF.

The genes are TRBV6-5 and TRBJ2-4; TCRdb proposes TRBD1, but this gene call is untestable without DNA. This CDR3 spans 15 amino acids. Germline V gene lookup returns CDR1 MNHEY and CDR2 SVGAGI. The CDR3 protein is CASRADPGAKNIQYF.

The genes are TRBV11-2 and TRBJ1-2; TCRdb lists TRBD1, though no DNA is available to test this call. The CDR3 loop spans 15 amino acids. Germline-derived CDR1 and CDR2 are SGHAT and FQNNGV. CDR3 in amino acids: CASSLLGTGAYGYTF.

The V call is TRBV29-1, the J call TRBJ2-1; the D gene TCRdb calls, TRBD2, cannot be checked with no DNA. Germline values: CDR1 SQVTM, CDR2 ANQGSEA. This CDR3 is 17 amino acids long. The CDR3 sequence is CSVTTSGKLSSYNEQFF.

This chain links TRBV24-1 with TRBJ2-5; TCRdb picks TRBD2, but there is no DNA to check that call. CDR3 length: 12 amino acids. CDR1 KGHDR and CDR2 SFDVKD come from the germline V gene. The CDR3 spells CATSGGPETQYF.

The chain links TRBV2 to TRBJ2-1; TCRdb names TRBD2, which stays unverified in the absence of DNA. Germline-derived CDR1 and CDR2 are SNHLY and FYNNEI. The CDR3 has 14 amino acids. CDR3 in amino acids: CASRGLAGVVEQFF.

The chain is built from TRBV10-3 and TRBJ2-1; checking the TCRdb D call of TRBD2 is not possible without DNA. Per germline, CDR1 ENHRY and CDR2 SYGVKD. The CDR3 sequence is 15 residues long. The CDR3 protein is CAIRSSGSDYNEQFF.

The V gene is TRBV5-1, the J gene TRBJ2-2; no DNA is available, so the TRBD1 call from TCRdb remains unchecked. The CDR3 loop spans 15 amino acids. Germline lookup yields CDR1 SGHRS and CDR2 YFSETQ. CDR3 region: CASRVEGFNTGELFF.

This sequence joins TRBV19 and TRBJ2-1; the D gene TCRdb calls, TRBD1, cannot be checked with no DNA. This CDR3 has 15 residues. From germline, CDR1 is LNHDA and CDR2 SQIVND (reference sequence). CDR3 loop: CASSIRDAGSYEQFF.

The J gene is TRBJ2-2, the V gene TRBV7-9; lacking DNA, the TRBD2 call made by TCRdb goes unchecked. CDR3 size: 15 residues. Germline assignment: CDR1 SEHNR and CDR2 FQNEAQ (reference sequence). The CDR3 here is CASSRGLAVTGELFF.

The V call is TRBV29-1, the J call TRBJ2-3. CDR1 and CDR2 (germline): SQVTM, ANQGSEA. The CDR3 consists of 11 residues. This CDR3 reads CSPTHGDTQYF.

The CDR3 sequence: CASRPLAREGRETQYF. The rearrangement joins TRBV27 to TRBJ2-5; TCRdb picks TRBD2, but there is no DNA to check that call. CDR3 length equals 16 residues. The germline gives CDR1 MNHEY, CDR2 SMNVEV (reference sequence).

This chain uses TRBV12-3 or TRBV12-4 with TRBJ1-2; TCRdb's D gene call, TRBD1, goes unchecked for lack of DNA. This CDR3 has 17 residues. The CDR3: CASSLALGETGIYGYTF.

The rearrangement links TRBV6-1 to TRBJ2-1; TCRdb's D call of TRBD1 is untestable without DNA. The CDR3 runs to 15 residues. Germline V gene lookup returns CDR1 MNHNS and CDR2 SASEGT. CDR3 sequence reads: CASSADRVSYNEQFF.

CDR3 in amino acids: CASSLSGGESGYTF. V gene TRBV11-2 combines with J gene TRBJ1-2. This CDR3 region has 14 residues. Germline CDR1 SGHAT, CDR2 FQNNGV.

The chain joins TRBV11-3 to TRBJ2-1; TCRdb picks TRBD1, but there is no DNA to check that call. Germline values: CDR1 SGHNT, CDR2 YENEEA. The CDR3 is 16 amino acids. CDR3 region: CASSYSGTGAVSEQFF.

This rearrangement joins TRBV5-1 to TRBJ1-1; TCRdb's D call of TRBD1 is untestable without DNA. The CDR3 loop spans 16 amino acids. Per the germline V gene, CDR1 is SGHRS and CDR2 is YFSETQ. CDR3 loop: CASSLREQGAGTEAFF. The entire variable domain, with the rest obtained from reference TRBV5-1 and TRBJ1-1, is as follows: KAGVTQTPRYLIKTRGQQVTLSCSPISGHRSVSWYQQTPGQGLQFLFEYFSETQRNKGNFPGRFSGRQFSNSRSEMNVSTLELGDSALYLCASSLREQGAGTEAFFGQGTRLTVV.

The V and J genes are TRBV20-1 and TRBJ2-3; no DNA is available, so the TRBD1 call from TCRdb remains unchecked. Per germline, CDR1 DFQATT and CDR2 SNEGSKA (reference sequence). The CDR3 has 12 amino acids. CDR3 region: CSARDVGTKQYF.

This rearrangement joins TRBV4-1 to TRBJ1-2; absent DNA, TCRdb's TRBD1 call cannot be checked. The V gene's germline CDR1 is MGHRA and CDR2 YSYEKL. This CDR3 is built from 14 residues. CDR3 sequence: CASSQETGTYSYTF.